These 13 T cell receptor beta chains were all obtained from the same sample, sequenced in a study of cytomegalovirus exposure and HLA in healthy donors. With 60 Vbeta and 13 Jbeta primers, the PCR was carried out. Here immunoSEQ multiplex PCR was the method, and the copy in TCRdb shows in-frame clones only, minus some. The data contain 65,000 to 90,000 clones, roughly 88% of them singletons. The specimen was PBMCs. These receptors originate from a young woman in good health and CMV-seronegative.

The chain uses TRBV2 and TRBJ1-2, with 7 bases matching TRBD1. Germline CDR1 reads SNHLY; CDR2 reads FYNNEI. The CDR3 totals 13 residues. V was pared by 6 bases and J by 3 bases, with 4 bases of the junction left unmatched. CDR3 amino acids: CASRGGADYGYTF. The CDR3 DNA reads TGTGCCAGCAGAGGGGGCGCGGACTATGGCTACACCTTC. Looking up the rest from reference TRBV2 and TRBJ1-2 gives the full variable domain: EPEVTQTPSHQVTQMGQEVILRCVPISNHLYFYWYRQILGQKVEFLVSFYNNEISEKSEIFDDQFSVERPDGSNFTLKIRSTKLEDSAMYFCASRGGADYGYTFGSGTRLTVV.

The chain has TRBV5-1 and TRBJ1-4, with a possible D match to TRBD1 (5 bases). The CDR3 is made up of 13 amino acids. V shed 3 bases and J shed 15 bases, with 18 bases lying between them. Germline CDR1 SGHRS, CDR2 YFSETQ. The CDR3 reads CASSSAPGGEVFF. The CDR3 nucleotides are TGCGCCAGCAGCTCCGCGCCCGGGGGGGAGGTGTTTTTT. Supplemented by reference TRBV5-1 and TRBJ1-4, the full variable domain reads KAGVTQTPRYLIKTRGQQVTLSCSPISGHRSVSWYQQTPGQGLQFLFEYFSETQRNKGNFPGRFSGRQFSNSRSEMNVSTLELGDSALYLCASSSAPGGEVFFGSGTQLSVL.

This chain connects TRBV5-4 to TRBJ2-7, with 10 bases that match TRBD2. With V trimmed by 4 bases and J by 0 bases, 4 bases remained unmatched. The CDR3 runs to 15 residues. The V gene's germline CDR1 is SGHNT and CDR2 YYREEE (reference sequence). The chain's CDR3 is CASSPGLATSYEQYF. The DNA of the CDR3 is TGTGCCAGCAGCCCGGGACTAGCGACCTCCTACGAGCAGTACTTC.

The V gene is TRBV7-6, the J gene TRBJ2-1; 10 bases fit TRBD2. Germline V gene sequence: CDR1 SGHVS, CDR2 FNYEAQ. Germline trimming cut 3 bases from V and 5 bases from J; bases unmatched to any gene: 7. The CDR3 covers 16 residues. The CDR3 bases are TGTGCCAGCAGCTTTGAAGCTAGCGGGGGAGACAATGAGCAGTTCTTC. It encodes CASSFEASGGDNEQFF. Full variable domain (remainder filled in from reference TRBV7-6 and TRBJ2-1): GAGVSQSPRYKVTKRGQDVALRCDPISGHVSLYWYRQALGQGPEFLTYFNYEAQQDKSGLPNDRFSAERPEGSISTLTIQRTEQRDSAMYRCASSFEASGGDNEQFFGPGTRLTVL.

The CDR3 DNA reads TGTGCCAGCAGTTCGGCTGGCGGATACAATGAGCAGTTCTTC. Its translation is CASSSAGGYNEQFF. This chain uses TRBV7-8 with TRBJ2-1; D is unresolved. CDR3 size: 14 residues. Germline V gene lookup returns CDR1 SGHVS and CDR2 FQNEAQ. Trimming cost V 6 bases and J 4 bases, with 13 bases left between them.

V is TRBV6-1 and J is TRBJ2-7, with a weak D call TRBD2 (5 bases). The CDR3 contains 15 residues. Germline CDR1 MNHNS, CDR2 SASEGT. V lost 1 base, J lost 7 bases, and 17 bases lay in between. The CDR3 DNA reads TGTGCCAGCAGTGAAGTTGAATGGGGTAGAGGGGAGCAGTACTTC. As protein: CASSEVEWGRGEQYF.

The chain uses TRBV11-2 and TRBJ2-7; 13 positions match TRBD2. J gave up 4 bases and V 4 bases, and 4 bases lay outside the gene matches. Per germline, CDR1 SGHAT and CDR2 FQNNGV. The CDR3 consists of 15 residues. This chain's CDR3 is CASSWTSGSQYEQYF. The CDR3, as DNA: TGTGCCAGCAGCTGGACTAGCGGGAGCCAGTACGAGCAGTACTTC.

The chain combines TRBV27 with TRBJ2-1; TRBD2 might be the D (7 bases). Trimming shortened V by 5 bases and J by 4 bases, and 24 bases separated the two germline ends. The germline V gene encodes CDR1 MNHEY and CDR2 SMNVEV (reference sequence). CDR3 length: 18 amino acids. Written as DNA, the CDR3 is TGTGCCAGCAGTAGGGGGAGGGGCTACTCGGCCATTTACAATGAGCAGTTCTTC. Translated, it gives CASSRGRGYSAIYNEQFF.

A single count supports this clone. The chain has TRBV10-3 and TRBJ2-2, with a weak D call TRBD2 (5 bases). CDR1 ENHRY and CDR2 SYGVKD come from the germline V gene. V was cut by 0 bases and J by 4 bases, with 15 bases left in between. CDR3 length equals 17 residues. Here the CDR3 reads CAISESGRPRPTGELFF. The CDR3 DNA reads TGTGCCATCAGTGAGTCAGGGAGACCCCGGCCCACCGGGGAGCTGTTTTTT.

A word on this clone: The CDR3 carries no conserved terminal phenylalanine or tryptophan, so it likely arises from a read error. The DNA is omitted, as the CDR3 cannot be located on it reliably, and the CDR3 follows TCRdb's listing. The CDR3 reads CASSYDRPRYI. V usage is TRBV2 and J usage is TRBJ2-7; the table's D gene call, TRBD1, was not cross checked with the DNA. The CDR3 length equals 11 residues, ends included. Germline-derived CDR1 and CDR2 are SNHLY and FYNNEI.

The chain is built from TRBV9 and TRBJ2-5; the D gene is possibly TRBD2 (6 bases). Per the germline V gene, CDR1 is SGDLS and CDR2 is YYNGEE. This CDR3 contains 15 residues. V dropped 0 bases and J dropped 0 bases, with 9 bases sitting between them. DNA of the CDR3: TGTGCCAGCAGCGTAGGGTGGAGGGACCAAGAGACCCAGTACTTC. It specifies CASSVGWRDQETQYF.

This clone was seen once. The chain recombines TRBV7-2 with TRBJ2-7; possible D gene TRBD1, 6 bases. Trimming pared 3 bases from V and 5 bases from J, leaving 11 bases between. CDR1 and CDR2 from the germline V gene are SGHTA and FQGNSA. The CDR3 runs 13 residues. CDR3 residues: CASSFTQGNEQYF. The CDR3 DNA reads as TGTGCCAGCAGCTTTACCCAGGGGAACGAGCAGTACTTC.

V and J are TRBV5-4 and TRBJ2-7; 13 bases line up with TRBD2. V shed 4 bases and J 4 bases; nucleotides not matched to a gene: 11. Germline V gene data show CDR1 as SGHNT and CDR2 as YYREEE (reference sequence). This CDR3 region has 17 residues. CDR3 region: CASSIRLAGGIIYEQYF. Here the CDR3 DNA reads TGTGCCAGCAGCATAAGACTAGCGGGAGGTATAATTTACGAGCAGTACTTC.